Reported below is one TCR beta chain. This entry is derived from a study of cytomegalovirus exposure and HLA in healthy donors. Overall study: An early release of data contained approximately 80 million unique TCRs, which came from HLA-typed donors.

PCR amplification relied on 60 Vbeta primers (plus 13 Jbeta primers). Clones were read by immunoSEQ multiplex PCR, and TCRdb kept only the in-frame ones, dropping some. The listing records 110,000 to 150,000 clones. Germline-derived CDR1 and CDR2 are KGHSH and LQKENI. Trimming at V came to 6 bases and at J to 7 bases, leaving 6 bases not matched to a gene. This CDR3 region has 13 residues. Sequenced: PBMCs. The receptor was isolated from a male donor in good health and CMV-seronegative. The chain employs TRBV18 and TRBJ1-5; 7 nucleotides line up with TRBD1. CDR3 nucleotide sequence: TGTGCCAGCTCGCCTACAGGGGACCAGCCCCAGCATTTT. Translated: CASSPTGDQPQHF.